This entry describes one TCR beta chain. Its antigen is undetermined. The method was immunoSEQ multiplex PCR; TCRdb's version includes in-frame clones alone and lacks a portion of them. This sample has about 49,000 clones, with 85% to 95% found just once. V lost 6 bases and J 6 bases, leaving 11 bases between the germline ends. Germline assignment: CDR1 MNHEY and CDR2 SMNVEV (reference sequence). The CDR3 loop spans 13 amino acids. The data derive from a study of cytomegalovirus exposure and HLA in healthy donors. Findings and caveats of the study: Specificity for CMV antigens was confirmed in vitro for a few of the CMV-associated chains. According to the study, 160 or so TCR beta chains were cytomegalovirus-associated. Both high specificity and high sensitivity reportedly marked the classifier's diagnosis of cytomegalovirus status.

The donors were members of the validation cohort, which comprised more than 90 subjects and was separate from the first cohort of 666 subjects. The sequencing input was PBMCs. This TCR was sampled from a man between 18 and 29 years old in good health and CMV-seronegative. This chain connects TRBV27 to TRBJ2-2; D gene unclear. The CDR3 DNA sequence: TGTGCCAGCAGCTCCTCACTTCCCGGGGAGCTGTTTTTT. Protein product: CASSSSLPGELFF.